This TCR beta chain was identified during a study of blood T cells in healthy people across ages. Combining a sample-barcoded 5' primer with a J-beta primer mix, a second PCR ran for about 7 to 11 cycles. TCRdb reprocessed the 5' RACE reads with MiXCR, giving one entry per CDR3 protein. Among hundreds of thousands of distinct CDR3 sequences listed, 30% to 45% were seen once. This clonotype was found a few times. The CDR3 is 18 residues long. V lost 1 base and J lost 2, with 19 bases in between. CDR1 is SGHTA and CDR2 is FQGNSA in the germline V gene. The source of this sequence is a man aged 18 to 30 in good health. The chain has TRBV7-2 and TRBJ2-3, with D uncertain. Sequencing input: blood. The CDR3 DNA reads as TGTGCCAGCAGCTTAGTTACGCTAGACTTTACATACACAGATACGCAGTATTTT. Its protein product is CASSLVTLDFTYTDTQYF.